This T cell receptor beta chain was sequenced for a study of vaccination effects on CD4 cells after COVID-19. Study context: Among convalescent patients, two provided samples 16 days and one week before vaccination.

Culture proceeded for nine to eleven days, and CD4+ T cells were then isolated. Cultures got half-medium changes with IL-2 on days 3 and 7. The CDR3 extends over 13 amino acids. Germline assignment: CDR1 SGHNT and CDR2 YYREEE (reference sequence). V was cut by 4 bases and J by 2 bases, with 9 bases left in between. A remark on this clone: Its specificity is unknown.

Profiling relied on immunoSEQ multiplex PCR, and the TCRdb table lists in-frame clones only, not all of them. Of 45,000 or so clones listed, approximately 74% are singletons. Sequences were derived from CD4+ T cells from PBMCs cultured without peptide, sampled before COVID-19 vaccination. This clonotype originated in a human donor who had a prior SARS-CoV-2 infection. The chain uses TRBV5-4 and TRBJ2-5; D may be TRBD1 or TRBD2 (5 bases each). For the CDR3, the DNA is TGTGCCAGCAGCACGGGACCGCAAGAGACCCAGTACTTC. Residues: CASSTGPQETQYF. Using reference TRBV5-4 and TRBJ2-5 for the parts outside the CDR3, the full variable domain is ETGVTQSPTHLIKTRGQQVTLRCSSQSGHNTVSWYQQALGQGPQFIFQYYREEENGRGNFPPRFSGLQFPNYSSELNVNALELDDSALYLCASSTGPQETQYFGPGTRLLVL.